One and the same sample provided the 17 T cell receptor beta chains below, sequenced in a study of T cell clonotyping in hematopoietic cell transplantation. Clones were sequenced by immunoSEQ multiplex PCR, and TCRdb holds only the in-frame ones, with some missing. The sample holds about 41,000 clones, 85% seen once. Time point of the sample: recipient sample about 28 days before transplant, after cytoreduction. The material was peripheral blood mononuclear cells, obtained before stem cell transplant. The origin of the receptors is a man between 60 and 75 years old with acute myeloid leukemia. Some clones in this sample may be carry-over from other donors' samples.

The sample holds one count of this clone. This chain links TRBV29-1 with TRBJ2-4, with no clear D. V lost 0 bases, J lost 6 bases, and 0 bases lay in between. The V gene's germline CDR1 is SQVTM and CDR2 ANQGSEA. The CDR3 loop spans 10 amino acids. CDR3 loop: CSVEENIQYF. Written as DNA, the CDR3 is TGCAGCGTTGAAGAAAACATTCAGTACTTC.

The chain recombines TRBV19 with TRBJ1-2; D is possibly TRBD1 (5 bases). Per the germline V gene, CDR1 is LNHDA and CDR2 is SQIVND (reference sequence). V lost 0 bases and J lost 8, with 13 bases in between. The CDR3 covers 14 residues. CDR3: CASSIDTPGGGYTF. CDR3 bases: TGTGCCAGTAGTATAGATACCCCGGGGGGGGGCTACACCTTC.

V is TRBV28 and J is TRBJ1-6; D is uncertain. The V end lost 2 bases, the J end lost 13 bases, and 15 bases lay between the germline ends. The germline CDR1 and CDR2 sequences are MDHEN and SYDVKM. CDR3 length: 14 residues. The CDR3: CASSLRGQESPLHF. The DNA of the CDR3 is TGTGCCAGCAGTTTACGCGGTCAGGAAAGTCCCCTCCACTTT.

This clone was found once. V is TRBV19 and J is TRBJ1-3, with D hard to call. Germline-derived CDR1 and CDR2 are LNHDA and SQIVND (reference sequence). V dropped 5 bases and J dropped 4 bases, with 9 bases sitting between them. The CDR3 runs to 13 residues. The CDR3 DNA is TGTGCCAGTAGTGGCCCGCCAGGAAACACCATATATTTT. Translated, it gives CASSGPPGNTIYF.

This clone turned up a few times. The J gene is TRBJ1-6, the V gene TRBV7-2; 10 bases are a match to TRBD1. Per germline, CDR1 SGHTA and CDR2 FQGNSA. After removal of 7 bases from V and 10 bases from J, the junction contained 7 bases not matched to a gene. The CDR3 runs to 14 residues. This CDR3 reads CASTRDRGNSPLHF. The DNA of the CDR3 is TGTGCCAGCACCCGGGACAGGGGAAACTCACCCCTCCACTTT.

The chain couples TRBV28 to TRBJ1-5, with D unclear. Germline V lookup: CDR1 MDHEN, CDR2 SYDVKM. The germline V and J ends were trimmed by 7 bases and 2 bases, with 12 bases remaining between them. This CDR3 is built from 14 residues. Here the CDR3 DNA reads TGTGCCAGCATCCCGGCCGGTCGCAATCAGCCCCAGCATTTT. It translates to CASIPAGRNQPQHF.

The chain recombines TRBV6-5 with TRBJ1-2; possible D gene TRBD1, 6 bases. V was shortened by 5 bases and J by 4 bases, with 17 bases between the two germline ends. CDR1 is MNHEY and CDR2 is SVGAGI in the germline V gene. The CDR3 covers 15 residues. The chain's CDR3 is CASSAGGGAGYGYTF. CDR3 DNA sequence: TGTGCCAGCAGTGCGGGTGGGGGCGCGGGCTATGGCTACACCTTC.

The rearrangement uses TRBV10-3 and TRBJ2-7, with TRBD1 matching 8 bases. V trimming: 5 bases; J trimming: 3 bases; junction bases outside the gene matches: 3. Per germline, CDR1 ENHRY and CDR2 SYGVKD. This CDR3 region has 13 residues. CDR3 DNA: TGTGCCATCAGTCAGACAGGGGACTACGAGCAGTACTTC. This encodes CAISQTGDYEQYF.

V is TRBV29-1 and J is TRBJ2-7; 8 nucleotides match TRBD2. Looked up from germline, CDR1 is SQVTM and CDR2 is ANQGSEA. V was pared by 3 bases and J by 6 bases, with 13 bases of the junction left unmatched. The CDR3 runs to 15 residues. CDR3 in DNA: TGCAGCGTTGACACGGACCGGGGGGGCAGTGGCGAGCAGTACTTC. Amino acid sequence: CSVDTDRGGSGEQYF.

The CDR3 region is CSVRGAYEQYF. CDR3 in DNA: TGCAGTGTGCGGGGGGCCTACGAGCAGTACTTC. The chain is built from TRBV20-1 and TRBJ2-7, with 8 nucleotides matching TRBD2. V shed 7 bases, J shed 2 bases, and the junction held 1 base outside the gene matches. The CDR3 has 11 amino acids. Germline V lookup: CDR1 DFQATT, CDR2 SNEGSKA (reference sequence).

The chain employs TRBV30 and TRBJ1-1, with D tentatively TRBD1 (5 bases). This CDR3 region has 13 residues. Per the germline V gene, CDR1 is GTSNPN and CDR2 is SVGIG (reference sequence). Trimming removed 6 bases at V and 4 bases at J, with 15 bases between. CDR3 DNA sequence: TGTGCCTGCCCACCCGGGGGAGGCACTGAAGCTTTCTTT. Translation: CACPPGGGTEAFF.

J is TRBJ1-5 and V is TRBV6-1; the match to TRBD1 covers 10 bases. The CDR3 is made up of 14 amino acids. The V gene end was trimmed by 6 bases and the J gene end by 4 bases; junction bases not matched to a gene: 3. Germline CDR1 is MNHNS and CDR2 is SASEGT. CDR3 amino acids: CASSADRGNQPQHF. For the CDR3, the DNA is TGTGCCAGCAGCGCGGACAGGGGGAATCAGCCCCAGCATTTT.

This chain links TRBV4-1 with TRBJ2-3; D is unresolved. The V and J ends lost 1 base and 0 bases respectively, with 8 bases between them. Germline-derived CDR1 and CDR2 are MGHRA and YSYEKL. The CDR3 has 15 residues. CDR3 amino acids: CASSQVLQSTDTQYF. In nucleotides, the CDR3 is TGCGCCAGCAGCCAAGTTCTTCAAAGCACAGATACGCAGTATTTT.

This rearrangement joins TRBV6-5 to TRBJ2-4; D ambiguous. The CDR3 totals 16 residues. Trimming removed 0 bases at V and 0 bases at J, with 9 bases between. In germline, CDR1 is MNHEY, CDR2 SVGAGI. CDR3 DNA sequence: TGTGCCAGCAGTTACTCGAGCACCATAGCCAAAAACATTCAGTACTTC. Amino acid sequence: CASSYSSTIAKNIQYF.

The chain uses TRBV30 and TRBJ2-3; tentatively, D is TRBD1 (7 bases). Germline values: CDR1 GTSNPN, CDR2 SVGIG (reference sequence). This CDR3 contains 14 residues. Trimming shortened V by 2 bases and J by 2 bases, and 11 bases separated the two germline ends. The CDR3 sequence is CAWSTRGDTDTQYF. As DNA, the CDR3 is TGTGCCTGGAGTACCAGGGGGGACACAGATACGCAGTATTTT.

The count of this clone is one. The chain joins TRBV29-1 to TRBJ1-2; D is possibly TRBD1 (5 bases). The CDR3 is 12 amino acids. The ends were cut back, 7 bases at V and 0 bases at J, with 9 bases in the middle. Germline lookup yields CDR1 SQVTM and CDR2 ANQGSEA. DNA of the CDR3: TGCAGCGGGTCAGGGTCTAACTATGGCTACACCTTC. It is translated as CSGSGSNYGYTF.

This clone appeared a few times. The CDR3: CASSYHTDTQYF. The CDR3, as DNA: TGTGCCAGCAGCTACCACACAGATACGCAGTATTTT. The chain carries TRBV11-3 and TRBJ2-3; D uncertain. V shed 4 bases and J shed 2 bases, with 4 bases lying between them. The CDR3 is made up of 12 amino acids. Germline assignment: CDR1 SGHNT and CDR2 YENEEA.